This T cell receptor (beta chain) was sequenced during a study of human T cells and chemical hapten exposure. Across the study: Minor volume differences among pooled libraries chiefly drove per-sample TCR yield variation.

V trimming: 3 bases; J trimming: 5 bases; junction bases outside the gene matches: 12. CDR3 length: 16 amino acids. The time point denotes: pre-sensitization, week 0. The sample's treatment: therapeutic diphenylcyclopropenone sensitization with weekly scalp DPC. TCRdb redid the calling of the RACE reads with MiXCR, one entry per CDR3 protein. The sample consists of around 250,000 distinct CDR3 sequences, more than 6.5% of them appearing once. This clonotype has just a few counts. J is TRBJ2-5 and V is TRBV12-3 or TRBV12-4, with 7 bases fitting TRBD2. Sequences were derived from whole blood, sampled in connection with sensitization to the hapten diphenylcyclopropenone (DPC). This receptor was identified in a woman between 35 and 50 years old with alopecia areata. Some clones in this sample may be carry-over from other donors' samples. CDR3 DNA sequence: TGTGCCAGCAGTTTCACAGCGGGGCCTGTTGGGGAGACCCAGTACTTC. Translation gives CASSFTAGPVGETQYF.